One sample yielded the 27 T cell receptor beta chains listed below, sequenced in a study of shared clonotypes between healthy human individuals. Profiling relied on immunoSEQ multiplex PCR, and the TCRdb table lists in-frame clones only, not all of them. This table holds some 450,000 clones, roughly three quarters found once. Sequenced input: PBMCs. Receptors were obtained from a woman aged 40 to 50 in good health. Some clones in this sample may be carry-over from other donors' samples.

V usage is TRBV7-9 and J usage is TRBJ2-7, with D possibly TRBD1 on 5 matching bases. Trimming took 5 bases from V and 2 from J, leaving 16 bases between them. Germline lookup yields CDR1 SEHNR and CDR2 FQNEAQ (reference sequence). The CDR3 consists of 15 residues. The CDR3 coding sequence is TGTGCCAGCAGCCACAACGTTGAGACAGCCTACGAGCAGTACTTC. Amino acid sequence: CASSHNVETAYEQYF.

A note on this clone: A far larger clone is only one base removed, so a read error is likely. The rearrangement links TRBV6-4 to TRBJ1-1; D perhaps matches TRBD1 (6 bases). Germline lookup yields CDR1 MRHNA and CDR2 SNTAGT. CDR3 length equals 14 residues. V lost 4 bases and J 6 bases, leaving 15 bases between the germline ends. The CDR3 is CASSAPRGLPEAFF. CDR3 coding DNA: TGTGCCAGCAGTGCCCCTCGGGGGCTCCCTGAAGCTTTCTTT.

Turning to this clone: The identical CDR3 is also encoded by other nucleotide sequences in the sample. The chain combines TRBV30 with TRBJ1-2, with D unresolved. CDR1 GTSNPN and CDR2 SVGIG come from the germline V gene (reference sequence). V lost 3 bases and J lost 1, with 9 bases in between. CDR3 length: 13 amino acids. The DNA for the CDR3 is TGTGCCTGGAGCTCGGGTAGTAACTATGGCTACACCTTC. The encoded protein is CAWSSGSNYGYTF.

Worth noting for this clone: Other DNA sequences in this sample translate to the same CDR3. The CDR3 DNA follows: TGTGCCAGCAGTTACTCAGGGCTAGCGGGAGGAGAGACCCAGTACTTC. This sequence encodes CASSYSGLAGGETQYF. The V and J genes are TRBV6-5 and TRBJ2-5, with TRBD2 identical over 11 bases. Germline CDR1 is MNHEY and CDR2 is SVGAGI. The CDR3 contains 16 residues. With V trimmed by 0 bases and J by 4 bases, 4 bases remained unmatched.

The chain recombines TRBV7-2 with TRBJ2-2; D is undetermined. Germline values: CDR1 SGHTA, CDR2 FQGNSA. This CDR3 has 13 residues. The germline V and J ends were trimmed by 6 bases and 7 bases, with 12 bases remaining between them. This CDR3 reads CASRTPPVGELFF. CDR3 in DNA: TGTGCCAGCAGAACACCCCCCGTCGGGGAGCTGTTTTTT.

J is TRBJ2-5 and V is TRBV6-1; the D gene is possibly TRBD1 (6 bases). V lost 6 bases, J lost 0 bases, and 11 bases lay in between. CDR3 length: 14 residues. Germline values: CDR1 MNHNS, CDR2 SASEGT. CDR3 sequence reads: CASRVDSYQETQYF. The CDR3 region has the DNA TGTGCCAGCAGGGTGGACAGCTACCAAGAGACCCAGTACTTC.

A word on this clone: Additional DNA sequences in this sample encode the identical CDR3. The chain has TRBV2 and TRBJ2-7; tentatively, D is TRBD1 (6 bases). V was shortened by 6 bases and J by 4 bases, with 7 bases between the two germline ends. The CDR3 is made up of 11 amino acids. Germline values: CDR1 SNHLY, CDR2 FYNNEI. The CDR3 spells CASSGQYEQYF. CDR3 nucleotides: TGTGCCAGCAGCGGACAGTACGAGCAGTACTTC.

This sequence joins TRBV19 and TRBJ2-6; 7 bases are shared with TRBD1. The junction had 9 bases not matched to a gene; V was cut back by 7 bases and J by 3 bases. The germline V gene encodes CDR1 LNHDA and CDR2 SQIVND (reference sequence). The CDR3 spans 16 residues. CDR3 loop: CASKGDSRRGANVLTF. DNA for the CDR3: TGTGCCAGTAAAGGGGACAGCCGACGTGGGGCCAACGTCCTGACTTTC.

The chain has TRBV19 and TRBJ2-7, with TRBD2 matching over 8 bases. J gave up 6 bases and V 1 base, and 5 bases lay outside the gene matches. The CDR3 totals 14 residues. The germline V gene has CDR1 LNHDA and CDR2 SQIVND (reference sequence). Here the CDR3 DNA reads TGTGCCAGTAGTATAGGTAGCGGGATTCTCGAGCAGTACTTC. Protein product: CASSIGSGILEQYF.

The rearrangement uses TRBV7-6 and TRBJ1-5, with TRBD1 identical over 8 bases. The J segment lost 1 base and the V segment lost 5 bases, leaving 7 bases of the junction unmatched. The CDR3 loop spans 16 amino acids. Per the germline V gene, CDR1 is SGHVS and CDR2 is FNYEAQ. The CDR3 DNA is TGTGCCAGCAGCCCCGAGACAGGGGCCAGCAATCAGCCCCAGCATTTT. It is translated as CASSPETGASNQPQHF.

V and J are TRBV27 and TRBJ1-2; D unresolved. Between the trimmed V and J ends, which lost 2 bases and 8 bases, there was a span of 12 bases. CDR3 length equals 13 residues. Germline V gene sequence: CDR1 MNHEY, CDR2 SMNVEV (reference sequence). CDR3 DNA sequence: TGTGCCAGCAGTTTAGCGGGTTGGGGAGGCTACACCTTC. It codes for CASSLAGWGGYTF.

The chain uses TRBV19 and TRBJ1-2; D is unresolved. Trimming removed 5 bases at V and 4 bases at J, with 14 bases between. Germline lookup yields CDR1 LNHDA and CDR2 SQIVND (reference sequence). This CDR3 has 14 residues. DNA of the CDR3: TGTGCCAGTAGTGGGCTGGCCCGCTCCTATGGCTACACCTTC. This sequence encodes CASSGLARSYGYTF.

The genes are TRBV5-4 and TRBJ2-3; a weak D match, TRBD1 (6 bases). V dropped 0 bases and J dropped 1 base, with 9 bases sitting between them. Per germline, CDR1 SGHNT and CDR2 YYREEE (reference sequence). CDR3 length: 15 residues. The CDR3 loop is CASSLVAGGTDTQYF. The CDR3 DNA follows: TGTGCCAGCAGCTTGGTAGCAGGGGGCACAGATACGCAGTATTTT.

Regarding this clone: One base separates it from a far larger clone, so it is likely a read error. The CDR3 carries no conserved terminal phenylalanine or tryptophan, so it likely arises from a read error. The chain recombines TRBV5-1 with TRBJ2-7; D is possibly TRBD1 (6 bases). Germline V gene sequence: CDR1 SGHRS, CDR2 YFSETQ. V gave up 5 bases and J gave up 9 bases, with 15 bases separating them. This CDR3 contains 12 residues. As DNA, the CDR3 is TGCGCCAGCAGTTCACAGGGATGGGGGCAGTACCTC. Translation: CASSSQGWGQYL.

The J gene is TRBJ2-3, the V gene TRBV6-5, with D possibly being TRBD2 (6 bases). The CDR3 consists of 15 residues. The germline V and J ends were trimmed by 4 bases and 2 bases, with 13 bases remaining between them. Germline CDR1 and CDR2: MNHEY and SVGAGI. The CDR3, as DNA: TGTGCCAGCAGTTGGACGGGACTTTACACAGATACGCAGTATTTT. It is translated as CASSWTGLYTDTQYF.

The chain combines TRBV6-1 with TRBJ1-2, with D possibly matching TRBD1 (6 bases). V gave up 5 bases and J gave up 4 bases, with 11 bases separating them. Germline V lookup: CDR1 MNHNS, CDR2 SASEGT. The CDR3 is 13 amino acids. Here the CDR3 DNA reads TGTGCCAGCAGTCCTACAGGGTCCTATGGCTACACCTTC. It yields the protein CASSPTGSYGYTF.

The genes are TRBV6-1 and TRBJ2-7; D is tentatively TRBD1 or TRBD2 (5 bases each). Trimming took off 8 bases at V and 3 bases at J, with 17 bases between the two ends. The germline V gene encodes CDR1 MNHNS and CDR2 SASEGT. This CDR3 contains 14 residues. The CDR3 sequence: CASCRQNEGYEQYF. The CDR3 DNA follows: TGTGCCAGCTGCCGACAGAACGAGGGCTACGAGCAGTACTTC.

About this clone: A much larger clone differs by one base, so this may be a read error. The genes are TRBV7-6 and TRBJ1-5; D gene uncertain. Trimming took 1 base from V and 5 from J, leaving 6 bases between them. Germline values: CDR1 SGHVS, CDR2 FNYEAQ. The CDR3 has 13 residues. The CDR3 here is CASSLGGDQPQHF. The DNA for the CDR3 is TGTGCCAGCAGCTTAGGGGGTGATCAGCCCCAGCATTTT.

The chain carries TRBV7-2 and TRBJ2-3, with 14 bases aligning to TRBD2. The CDR3 length is 17 residues. Germline CDR1 and CDR2: SGHTA and FQGNSA. The ends lost 5 bases at V and 1 base at J; junction bases unmatched: 5. The CDR3 bases are TGTGCCAGCAGCCCGGGACTAGCGGGAGTGGGCACAGATACGCAGTATTTT. This codes for CASSPGLAGVGTDTQYF. Variable domain in full (rest from reference TRBV7-2 and TRBJ2-3): GAGVSQSPSNKVTEKGKDVELRCDPISGHTALYWYRQSLGQGLEFLIYFQGNSAPDKSGLPSDRFSAERTGGSVSTLTIQRTQQEDSAVYLCASSPGLAGVGTDTQYFGPGTRLTVL.

The chain employs TRBV4-3 and TRBJ2-2; the D is unclear. The CDR3 loop spans 16 amino acids. V lost 0 bases and J lost 5, with 13 bases in between. The germline V gene encodes CDR1 LGHNA and CDR2 YSLEER. CDR3: CASSQDVGIGTGELFF. CDR3 nucleotide sequence: TGCGCCAGCAGCCAAGATGTTGGGATCGGAACCGGGGAGCTGTTTTTT.

The chain carries TRBV7-2 and TRBJ2-1; 10 bases are a match to TRBD2. This CDR3 has 15 amino acids. V lost 2 bases and J lost 8; bases outside the gene matches: 6. CDR1 and CDR2 (germline): SGHTA, FQGNSA. The CDR3 protein is CASSLMGLATDEQFF. For the CDR3, the DNA is TGTGCCAGCAGCTTAATGGGACTAGCGACGGATGAGCAGTTCTTC. Using reference TRBV7-2 and TRBJ2-1 for the parts outside the CDR3, the full variable domain is GAGVSQSPSNKVTEKGKDVELRCDPISGHTALYWYRQSLGQGLEFLIYFQGNSAPDKSGLPSDRFSAERTGGSVSTLTIQRTQQEDSAVYLCASSLMGLATDEQFFGPGTRLTVL.

The chain is built from TRBV10-2 and TRBJ2-5; 10 positions agree with TRBD1. Germline CDR1 is WSHSY and CDR2 is SAAADI. V lost 6 bases to trimming and J lost 4 bases; unmatched junction nucleotides: 8. This CDR3 spans 15 amino acids. The CDR3 DNA is TGCGCCAGCAGCTTAGGGACAGGGGCTGGAGAGACCCAGTACTTC. Translated, it gives CASSLGTGAGETQYF.

This clone was seen a few times. The V gene is TRBV2, the J gene TRBJ2-7; 7 nucleotides match TRBD2. CDR1 and CDR2 (germline): SNHLY, FYNNEI. The CDR3 is made up of 13 amino acids. The V and J ends lost 7 bases and 3 bases, in that order; junction bases with no gene match: 6. CDR3: CASIGRELYEQYF. In nucleotides, the CDR3 is TGTGCCAGCATTGGGCGGGAGCTCTACGAGCAGTACTTC.

V usage is TRBV30 and J usage is TRBJ2-1; D is possibly TRBD2 (6 bases). CDR3 length: 14 amino acids. CDR1 and CDR2 (germline): GTSNPN, SVGIG (reference sequence). V was shortened by 3 bases and J by 7 bases, with 16 bases between the two germline ends. The CDR3 nucleotides read TGTGCCTGGAGGTTGGGGACTTACGGGAATGAGCAGTTCTTC. It codes for CAWRLGTYGNEQFF.

Details on this clone: A single base is all that separates this from a far larger clone, so a read error is likely. This sample also contains other DNA sequences that code for the same CDR3. V is TRBV18 and J is TRBJ1-4; 7 bases align to TRBD1. Germline V gene sequence: CDR1 KGHSH, CDR2 LQKENI. The CDR3 consists of 14 residues. CDR3 region: CASSPRGRGEKLFF. CDR3 nucleotide sequence: TGTGCCAGCTCACCGAGGGGGCGAGGTGAAAAACTATTTTTT.

This clone appeared a few times. The J gene is TRBJ2-1, the V gene TRBV29-1; D gene unclear. Germline lookup yields CDR1 SQVTM and CDR2 ANQGSEA. The CDR3 is made up of 12 amino acids. The ends were cut back, 4 bases at V and 4 bases at J, with 8 bases in the middle. The chain's CDR3 is CSVGSGYNEQFF. CDR3 in DNA: TGCAGCGTTGGTTCGGGTTACAATGAGCAGTTCTTC.

This chain joins TRBV30 and TRBJ1-4; 8 nucleotides match TRBD1. There are 16 residues in the CDR3. Germline lookup yields CDR1 GTSNPN and CDR2 SVGIG (reference sequence). V was pared by 0 bases and J by 7 bases, with 10 bases of the junction left unmatched. The CDR3 is CAWSVLPQGAGEKLFF. CDR3 coding DNA: TGTGCCTGGAGTGTACTGCCGCAGGGGGCAGGTGAAAAACTGTTTTTT. The full variable domain, rest sourced from reference TRBV30 and TRBJ1-4, is SQTIHQWPATLVQPVGSPLSLECTVEGTSNPNLYWYRQAAGRGLQLLFYSVGIGQISSEVPQNLSASRPQDRQFILSSKKLLLSDSGFYLCAWSVLPQGAGEKLFFGSGTQLSVL.